Listed here is a single TCR beta chain. Its specificity is unknown. The sample is drawn from a study of cytomegalovirus exposure and HLA in healthy donors. Study context: The same platform was used for the 130 or so validation repertoires as for the approximately 670 first-cohort repertoires, as reported in a later analysis. Study results and limitations: Specific recognition of CMV antigens was confirmed in vitro for a few chains (all CMV-associated). Cytomegalovirus association was listed for around 180 TCR beta chains. The classifier reportedly diagnosed cytomegalovirus status with high specificity and sensitivity.

The CDR3 loop spans 14 amino acids. Trimming removed 4 bases from V and 6 bases from J; junction bases left unmatched: 6. Germline CDR1 reads MNHNS; CDR2 reads SASEGT. TCRdb's table, derived via immunoSEQ multiplex PCR, lists solely in-frame clones and lacks some. Found here are 130,000 or so clones, under 90% of them singletons; the top ten hold 2% to 2.5%. The sequence came from a woman in her twenties or thirties in good health and CMV-seronegative. This sequence joins TRBV6-1 and TRBJ1-1, with 9 positions matching TRBD1. Sequenced sample: PBMCs. CDR3 sequence: CASSGGTGKPEAFF. CDR3 DNA: TGTGCCAGCAGTGGAGGGACAGGGAAGCCTGAAGCTTTCTTT.